Below, 11 T cell receptor beta chains from the same sample are listed, as sequenced in a study of T cells in Graves' hyperthyroidism and ophthalmopathy. What was amplified from RNA transcripts were TCR beta CDR3 regions. Researchers ran a first-round RT-PCR on the TCR CDR3 using the HTBI primer set. One entry per CDR3 protein, called by TCRdb with MiXCR from the multiplex PCR reads. The data show about 530,000 distinct CDR3 sequences, roughly 15% seen once. What was sequenced was blood. The receptors here all came from a woman under 30 with Graves' ophthalmopathy.

The chain recombines TRBV6-5 with TRBJ1-4; D might be TRBD1 (6 bases). Germline V gene data show CDR1 as MNHEY and CDR2 as SVGAGI. V lost 2 bases and J 12 bases, leaving 16 bases between the germline ends. This CDR3 comprises 14 residues. This CDR3 is CASSYRWGGEELFF. DNA of the CDR3: TGTGCCAGCAGTTACAGGTGGGGGGGCGAGGAACTGTTTTTT.

In its sample, this clonotype was seen many times. The chain has TRBV28 and TRBJ1-5, with D possibly TRBD1 on 6 matching bases. Between the trimmed V and J ends, which lost 8 bases and 5 bases, there was a span of 22 bases. This CDR3 has 16 amino acids. Germline CDR1 is MDHEN and CDR2 is SYDVKM. The CDR3 sequence: CASAPGRWDTYQPQHF. In DNA form, the CDR3 reads TGTGCCAGCGCTCCCGGAAGATGGGACACCTATCAGCCCCAGCATTTT.

This clonotype was counted at least ten times. V and J are TRBV3-1 and TRBJ2-4; D is ambiguous. CDR1 and CDR2 (germline): LGHDT, YNNKEL (reference sequence). Trimming took 5 bases from V and 4 from J, leaving 9 bases between them. The CDR3 length is 13 residues. In DNA, the CDR3 is TGTGCCAGCAGCTACGAACTTAAAAACATTCAGTACTTC. Protein product: CASSYELKNIQYF.

In this sample, this clonotype turned up many times. This CDR3 is CASSQDTKVMLGSPLHF. The CDR3 nucleotides read TGTGCCAGCAGCCAAGATACTAAGGTCATGTTAGGTTCACCCCTCCACTTT. The chain uses TRBV3-1 and TRBJ1-6; D is ambiguous. V gave up 0 bases and J gave up 9 bases, with 18 bases separating them. CDR3 length: 17 amino acids. Germline values: CDR1 LGHDT, CDR2 YNNKEL (reference sequence).

The chain links TRBV5-1 to TRBJ1-5, with D unclear. Trimming removed 7 bases from V and 5 bases from J, with 13 bases in between. Germline loops: CDR1 SGHRS, CDR2 YFSETQ. The length of the CDR3 is 13 residues. As DNA, the CDR3 is TGCGCCAGCCCCACCCCCTACGATCAGCCCCAGCATTTT. Translating gives CASPTPYDQPQHF.

A single count supports this clonotype. A much larger clone sits a single nucleotide away, making a read error possible. The V and J genes are TRBV30 and TRBJ2-3, with 9 bases lining up with TRBD2. The CDR3 sequence is 14 residues long. Germline loops: CDR1 GTSNPN, CDR2 SVGIG (reference sequence). V shed 3 bases and J 6 bases; nucleotides not matched to a gene: 7. CDR3 region: CAWRERGRGDTQYF. The CDR3 DNA reads TGTGCCTGGAGGGAGCGCGGGAGGGGGGATACGCAGTATTTT.

At least ten counts were recorded for this clonotype. The V gene is TRBV5-1, the J gene TRBJ2-7; D remains ambiguous. This CDR3 region has 11 residues. V was cut by 7 bases and J by 6 bases, with 11 bases left in between. CDR1 SGHRS and CDR2 YFSETQ come from the germline V gene. This CDR3 reads CASGVSGEQYF. DNA for the CDR3: TGCGCCAGCGGGGTATCGGGCGAGCAGTACTTC.

This clonotype was picked up many times. The genes are TRBV6-1 and TRBJ1-5, with D maybe TRBD1 (5 bases). This CDR3 is 15 amino acids long. Germline values: CDR1 MNHNS, CDR2 SASEGT. V was trimmed by 1 base and J by 7 bases, leaving 14 bases between them. CDR3 sequence: CASSEDPRAGQPQHF. In DNA, the CDR3 is TGTGCCAGCAGTGAAGATCCCAGGGCTGGGCAGCCCCAGCATTTT.

This sequence joins TRBV7-9 and TRBJ1-2, with D possibly being TRBD1 (6 bases). V shed 1 base and J shed 5 bases, with 11 bases lying between them. Germline V gene data show CDR1 as SEHNR and CDR2 as FQNEAQ (reference sequence). This CDR3 spans 14 amino acids. The CDR3 region is CASSLVSGAYGYTF. CDR3 nucleotide sequence: TGTGCCAGCAGCTTAGTATCAGGGGCATATGGCTACACCTTC.

The rearrangement joins TRBV20-1 to TRBJ2-3, with 12 bases aligning to TRBD2. CDR3 length: 16 amino acids. Unmatched junction bases numbered 10, after V lost 3 bases and J lost 6 bases. Germline CDR1 reads DFQATT; CDR2 reads SNEGSKA (reference sequence). The CDR3 here is CSASYLAGGPKDTQYF. In nucleotides, the CDR3 is TGCAGTGCTAGTTATCTAGCGGGAGGGCCGAAGGATACGCAGTATTTT.

The genes are TRBV20-1 and TRBJ2-3; D unresolved. The CDR3 covers 13 residues. Germline lookup yields CDR1 DFQATT and CDR2 SNEGSKA (reference sequence). V shed 3 bases and J shed 1 base, with 8 bases lying between them. CDR3 coding DNA: TGCAGTGCTAGTGTCTGGGGCACAGATACGCAGTATTTT. Translated: CSASVWGTDTQYF.